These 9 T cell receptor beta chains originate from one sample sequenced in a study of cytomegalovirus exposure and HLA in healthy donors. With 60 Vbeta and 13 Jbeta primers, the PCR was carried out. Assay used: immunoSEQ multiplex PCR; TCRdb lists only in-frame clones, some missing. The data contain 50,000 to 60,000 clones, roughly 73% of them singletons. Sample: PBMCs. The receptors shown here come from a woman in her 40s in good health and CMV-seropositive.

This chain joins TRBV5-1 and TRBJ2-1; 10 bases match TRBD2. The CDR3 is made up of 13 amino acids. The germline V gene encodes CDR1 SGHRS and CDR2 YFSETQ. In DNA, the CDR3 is TGCGCAAGCGGGGGGGACCACTACAATGAGCAGTTCTTC. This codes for CASGGDHYNEQFF. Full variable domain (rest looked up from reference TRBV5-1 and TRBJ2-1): KAGVTQTPRYLIKTRGQQVTLSCSPISGHRSVSWYQQTPGQGLQFLFEYFSETQRNKGNFPGRFSGRQFSNSRSEMNVSTLELGDSALYLCASGGDHYNEQFFGPGTRLTVL.

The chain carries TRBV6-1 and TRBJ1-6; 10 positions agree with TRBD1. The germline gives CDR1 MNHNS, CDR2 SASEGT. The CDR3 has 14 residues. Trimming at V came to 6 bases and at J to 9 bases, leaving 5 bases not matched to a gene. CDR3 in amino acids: CASSRDRGTSPLHF. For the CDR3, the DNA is TGTGCCAGCAGCCGGGACAGGGGAACTTCACCCCTCCACTTT.

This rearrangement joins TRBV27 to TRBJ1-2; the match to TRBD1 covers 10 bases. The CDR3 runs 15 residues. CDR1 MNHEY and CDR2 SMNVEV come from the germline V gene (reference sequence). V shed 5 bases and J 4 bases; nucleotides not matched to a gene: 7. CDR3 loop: CASSPPGQGIYGYTF. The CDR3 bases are TGTGCCAGCAGTCCTCCGGGACAGGGGATCTATGGCTACACCTTC.

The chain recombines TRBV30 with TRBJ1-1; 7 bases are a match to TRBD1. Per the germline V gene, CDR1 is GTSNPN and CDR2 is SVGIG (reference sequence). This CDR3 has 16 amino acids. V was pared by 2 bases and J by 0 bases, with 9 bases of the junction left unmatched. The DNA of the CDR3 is TGTGCCTGGAGTAGACAGGGAATATCCCTGAACACTGAAGCTTTCTTT. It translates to CAWSRQGISLNTEAFF. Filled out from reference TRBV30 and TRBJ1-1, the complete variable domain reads SQTIHQWPATLVQPVGSPLSLECTVEGTSNPNLYWYRQAAGRGLQLLFYSVGIGQISSEVPQNLSASRPQDRQFILSSKKLLLSDSGFYLCAWSRQGISLNTEAFFGQGTRLTVV.

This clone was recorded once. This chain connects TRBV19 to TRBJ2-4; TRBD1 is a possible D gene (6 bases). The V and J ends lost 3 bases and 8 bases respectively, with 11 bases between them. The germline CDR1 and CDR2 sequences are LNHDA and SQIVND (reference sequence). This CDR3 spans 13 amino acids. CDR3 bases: TGTGCCAGTAGTATCACAGGGCTAGACATTCAGTACTTC. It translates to CASSITGLDIQYF.

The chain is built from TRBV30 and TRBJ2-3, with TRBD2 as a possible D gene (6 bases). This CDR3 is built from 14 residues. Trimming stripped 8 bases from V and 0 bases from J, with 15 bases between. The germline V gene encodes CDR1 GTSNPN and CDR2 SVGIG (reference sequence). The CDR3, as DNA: TGTGCCCGTTCGCTAGCGACTAGCACAGATACGCAGTATTTT. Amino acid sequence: CARSLATSTDTQYF. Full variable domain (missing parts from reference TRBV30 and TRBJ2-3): SQTIHQWPATLVQPVGSPLSLECTVEGTSNPNLYWYRQAAGRGLQLLFYSVGIGQISSEVPQNLSASRPQDRQFILSSKKLLLSDSGFYLCARSLATSTDTQYFGPGTRLTVL.

The CDR3 is CASSPGQGNSPLHF. CDR3 coding DNA: TGTGCCAGCAGCCCGGGACAGGGGAATTCACCCCTCCACTTT. The chain links TRBV27 to TRBJ1-6; 10 bases align to TRBD1. The germline CDR1 and CDR2 sequences are MNHEY and SMNVEV (reference sequence). CDR3 length: 14 residues. Trimming at V came to 6 bases and at J to 7 bases, leaving 3 bases not matched to a gene.

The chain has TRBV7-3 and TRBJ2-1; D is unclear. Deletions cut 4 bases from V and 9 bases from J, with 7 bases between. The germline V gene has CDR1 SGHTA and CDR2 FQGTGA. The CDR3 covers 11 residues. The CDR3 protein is CASSSSSEQFF. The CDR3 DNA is TGTGCCAGCAGCTCCTCTTCTGAGCAGTTCTTC.

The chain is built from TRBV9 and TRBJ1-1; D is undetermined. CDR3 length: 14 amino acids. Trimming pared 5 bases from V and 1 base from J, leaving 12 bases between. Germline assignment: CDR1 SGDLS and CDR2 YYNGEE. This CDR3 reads CASSPYSSNTEAFF. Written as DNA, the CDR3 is TGTGCCAGCAGTCCCTACAGCTCGAACACTGAAGCTTTCTTT.